This T cell receptor (beta chain) is drawn from a study of control samples from healthy donors and cancer patients. This CDR3 has 15 residues. Germline V lookup: CDR1 LNHDA, CDR2 SQIVND (reference sequence). With 10 bases removed from V and 0 bases from J, the gap between germline ends came to 16 bases. Repertoires were generated with immunoSEQ multiplex PCR, while TCRdb's copy carries only in-frame clones and drops some. This table has 90,000 to 150,000 clones, more than 85% appearing once. This chain connects TRBV19 to TRBJ1-5; D may be TRBD1 (6 bases). Sequences were obtained from blood. The clonotype originates from a woman aged 18-29 years in good health. The DNA for the CDR3 is TGTGCCACTACAGACAGGAGCTATAGCAATCAGCCCCAGCATTTT. Translated, it gives CATTDRSYSNQPQHF.